The 8 T cell receptor beta chains below come from one sample, sequenced in a study of control samples from healthy donors and cancer patients. This table comes from immunoSEQ multiplex PCR, and its TCRdb copy is limited to in-frame clones, with some not included. The sample contains 150,000 to 200,000 clones, around nine tenths of which appear only once. Sequencing was performed on blood. All receptors derive from a man in his thirties or forties in good health.

The rearrangement links TRBV18 to TRBJ1-5; TRBD1 is a possible D gene (5 bases). The ends were cut back, 3 bases at V and 0 bases at J, with 6 bases in the middle. The V gene's germline CDR1 is KGHSH and CDR2 LQKENI. There are 14 residues in the CDR3. CDR3 protein: CASSPTDSNQPQHF. The DNA for the CDR3 is TGTGCCAGCTCACCGACAGATAGCAATCAGCCCCAGCATTTT.

The rearrangement joins TRBV18 to TRBJ2-1; 11 bases match TRBD2. The CDR3 is made up of 15 amino acids. V lost 3 bases, J lost 4 bases, and 2 bases stayed unmatched. Germline V lookup: CDR1 KGHSH, CDR2 LQKENI. This CDR3 reads CASSPTSGEYNEQFF. The CDR3 nucleotides are TGTGCCAGCTCACCGACTAGCGGGGAATACAATGAGCAGTTCTTC.

The chain is built from TRBV19 and TRBJ1-1; D not resolved. Germline lookup yields CDR1 LNHDA and CDR2 SQIVND (reference sequence). V was clipped by 3 bases and J by 3 bases, with 23 bases between them. CDR3 size: 18 residues. The CDR3 spells CASSIEFPVGVGDTEAFF. The CDR3 region has the DNA TGTGCCAGTAGTATTGAATTTCCCGTCGGCGTTGGGGACACTGAAGCTTTCTTT.

This clone has just one count. The chain couples TRBV19 to TRBJ1-1; the D is unclear. The CDR3 is 9 amino acids. CDR1 and CDR2 (germline): LNHDA, SQIVND (reference sequence). Trimming took off 7 bases at V and 10 bases at J, with 7 bases between the two ends. The chain's CDR3 is CASNLPAFF. CDR3 bases: TGTGCCAGTAACCTCCCAGCTTTCTTT.

This chain joins TRBV25-1 and TRBJ1-1; D might be TRBD1 (5 bases). This CDR3 is built from 13 residues. CDR1 is MGHDK, CDR2 SYGVNS, per germline. Deletions cut 5 bases from V and 5 bases from J, with 12 bases between. CDR3: CASSLTEGTEAFF. The CDR3 nucleotides read TGTGCCAGCAGTCTAACCGAGGGGACTGAAGCTTTCTTT.

The chain uses TRBV6-5 and TRBJ2-3, with unresolved D. V was cut by 6 bases and J by 3 bases, with 7 bases left in between. This CDR3 spans 12 amino acids. CDR1 MNHEY and CDR2 SVGAGI come from the germline V gene. CDR3 sequence reads: CASSPQTDTQYF. DNA for the CDR3: TGTGCCAGCAGCCCACAGACAGATACGCAGTATTTT.

This chain joins TRBV7-3 and TRBJ2-5, with TRBD2 matching over 12 bases. The CDR3 sequence is 16 residues long. The V gene's germline CDR1 is SGHTA and CDR2 FQGTGA. Trimming removed 2 bases from V and 4 bases from J; junction bases left unmatched: 5. DNA of the CDR3: TGTGCCAGCAGCTTAGGGAGACTAGCGGGAGCAGAGACCCAGTACTTC. Its protein is CASSLGRLAGAETQYF.

V is TRBV7-9 and J is TRBJ2-5; TRBD2 agrees at 8 bases. V lost 6 bases to trimming and J lost 4 bases; unmatched junction nucleotides: 7. The CDR3 length is 14 residues. Germline V gene sequence: CDR1 SEHNR, CDR2 FQNEAQ (reference sequence). Written as DNA, the CDR3 is TGTGCCAGCAGTCGGGGGGGATCGAGAGAGACCCAGTACTTC. Its protein product is CASSRGGSRETQYF.